The clone carrying this TCR beta chain has a handful of counts. Its matching antigen is unknown. This sample stems from a study of T-cell memory formation after mild COVID-19. For the study at large: Largely, TCR clusters stayed within a single donor. General study points: Clones which contracted sat mainly in CM and EM if CD4+, and in EMRA if CD8+. Whereas later expanders leaned CD4+, clones contracting day 15 to 85 showed a balanced CD4/CD8 makeup.

TCRdb re-called the 5' RACE reads with MiXCR, one entry per CDR3 protein. The repertoire includes a few hundred thousand distinct CDR3 sequences, approximately 29% of them detected once, and roughly 14% sits in the top ten. The clonotype was recovered from an adult woman who had mild COVID-19 (a few samples of this study predate the infection). Cell type and time point are not known. The sequencing input was PBMCs or a T cell subset sorted from them (not recorded which).

The CDR3 is CASSFTGLGEQFF. Here the CDR3 DNA reads TGTGCCAGCAGCTTTACAGGGCTGGGTGAGCAGTTCTTC. The gene calls are TRBV11-3 and TRBJ2-1; possible D gene TRBD1, 6 bases. V was trimmed by 3 bases and J by 9 bases, leaving 12 bases between them. The CDR3 runs to 13 residues. The germline CDR1 and CDR2 sequences are SGHNT and YENEEA.